This T cell receptor (beta chain) was identified during a study of T and B cells in COVID-19 patients. From blood, roughly 220-550 ng of genomic DNA served as TRB template. The V gene's germline CDR1 is SGHDT and CDR2 YYEEEE. CDR3 length equals 14 residues. Multiplex PCR with BIOMED2 TRB-A/B primer pools amplified TRB rearrangements. TCRdb re-called the multiplex PCR reads through MiXCR, storing one row per CDR3 protein. Of roughly 3,500 distinct CDR3 sequences in the sample, approximately 20% were seen once. About this clonotype: The junction departs from the called germline gene at one end, perhaps through a read error.

The source material was blood. The rearrangement uses TRBV5-6 and TRBJ2-5, with 7 bases fitting TRBD1. This clonotype originated in a human donor with active COVID-19. For the CDR3, the DNA is TGTACCAGCAGCCCCACAGGGGACCGGGAGACCCAGTACTTC. This gives the protein CTSSPTGDRETQYF.